This T cell receptor beta chain was sequenced for a study of cytomegalovirus exposure and HLA in healthy donors (dated 2017 in TCRdb). Describing the broader study: In an earlier analysis of 450 to 750 of the donors, about 270 Gb of sequence data and 90 million to 130 million unique TCR beta sequences from roughly 190 million T cells were reported. An early release that covered several hundred HLA-typed donors contained approximately 300 gigabases of sequencing data and 85 million to 100 million unique TCR sequences. Of the roughly 410 genotyped donors, 75% to 85% were placed in the genetic ancestry cluster associated with self-reported Caucasian donors. The study aimed to test whether signatures of past pathogen exposure could be identified by cataloging public T cell receptors. The study used immunosequencing to profile the T cell repertoires of approximately 640 subjects and linked those repertoires to cytomegalovirus serostatus. In addition to the first cohort of roughly 670 subjects, a separate validation cohort of some 120 different subjects was used. To predict cytomegalovirus infection status, the study combined high-throughput TCR immunosequencing, statistical association of individual TCRs with disease status, and machine learning. A later analysis re-examined previously published TCR beta repertoires from around 670 donors and added high-resolution HLA genotyping to investigate patterns of TCR occurrence. Rather than using new phenotypic data, the later analysis identified candidate immune exposures from TCR beta sequences and from how often those sequences occurred across donors. To decide whether each TCR beta V gene segment behaved as functional or pseudogenic, an earlier analysis of over 500 of the donors relied on high-throughput TCR beta sequencing. Alongside the repertoire data, information on donor age, sex, ethnicity and CMV serostatus was compiled. A later genetic analysis used genome-wide SNP genotypes for about 65% of the 666 donors, treating that subset as a discovery cohort. All discovery cohort repertoires had been generated using a single sequencing platform. HLA typing covered class I and class II loci at four-digit resolution. Typing coverage differed by locus: A, B, C, DRB1 and DQB1 were typed in about 620-630 donors, DQA1 in 500 to 550, DPA1 in 600 to 610, and DPB1 in around 440. A few DR-DQ haplotypes were handled as single units for association and clustering because linkage in the cohort was strong. Among 398 genotyped donors of the cohort, an average of around 220,000 unique TCR beta nucleotide sequences was sequenced per donor, of which approximately 19% were non-productive.

In total, 666 healthy bone marrow donors made up the cohort. Cohort members were all nominally healthy when sampled, although unrecorded immune exposures were likely present. The donor was CMV seronegative and belonged to the group of 380 or so seronegative cohort members. Each donor provided a peripheral blood sample, and peripheral blood mononuclear cells were used for TCR beta sequencing. Genomic DNA extraction from the blood cell samples was performed with the Qiagen DNeasy Blood Extraction Kit. To prepare the library, the immunoSEQ multiplex PCR assay was applied. For the multiplex PCR, a mixture combining 60 forward primers for TCR Vbeta segments and 13 reverse primers for TCR Jbeta segments was used. A multiplex PCR assay on genomic DNA amplified the CDR3 region of rearranged TCR beta genes. The Illumina HiSeq System was used to sequence the amplified TCR beta libraries as 87-base-pair reads. On the study's bioinformatics: In a later analysis, roughly 80 million unique TCR beta chains were counted across the 666 repertoires, and some 10 million of these chains were shared by at least two donors. Raw reads were error-corrected and collapsed into unique sequences with a nearest-neighbor algorithm that merged closely related sequences to remove PCR and sequencing errors. To assign V, D and J gene segments, CDR3 sequences were aligned to IMGT reference sequences. For a sequence to be retained, at least a six-nucleotide match to both a V gene segment and a J gene segment was required. Rearrangements were called productive when the CDR3 lacked stop codons and stayed in frame with V and J; all others were non-productive. Following IMGT convention, CDR3 was defined as the stretch from the second conserved V-encoded cysteine up to the conserved J-encoded phenylalanine. The earlier analysis of about 590 of the donors excluded sequences that lacked an unambiguous match to a single V gene segment. An earlier analysis of a few hundred of the donors classified V segments as functional when productive rearrangements were above 56.7% and as segregating when the standard deviation between donors was above 5%. A statistical classification framework was developed to diagnose cytomegalovirus status using the catalog of TCR beta chain sequences. A later analysis assigned V and J genes by comparing TCR nucleotide sequences with IMGT/GENE-DB human TR gene sequences. The TCRdist pipeline was used in a later analysis to assign CDR3 sequences and most-parsimonious VDJ recombination scenarios. A later analysis defined each TCR beta chain by its CDR3 amino acid sequence plus V-gene family, and excluded reads lacking a unique V-gene family. A later analysis removed 450 to 600 highly shared, low-generation-probability nucleotide sequences to deal with suspected cross-contamination and a sequencing artifact. In a later analysis, a clonal expansion index for each public chain was calculated from normalized within-repertoire ranks of inferred template counts. In a later analysis, generation probabilities were computed using a VDJ recombination model fitted to out-of-frame rearrangements, and the results were checked against IGoR. In a later analysis, TCR-TCR, TCR-HLA and TCR-CMV co-occurrence was scored with hypergeometric tests, and a repertoire-size bias correction was applied to TCR pairs. A later analysis estimated false discovery rates by permuting HLA or CMV assignments 20 times. A later analysis grouped co-occurring TCRs with DBSCAN, adding TCRdist sequence similarity when clustering within HLA-allele-positive subsets. Repertoires with fewer than 30,000 or more than 120,000 public chains were left out of co-occurrence clustering, as were five repertoires with anomalous nucleotide sharing. TCRdb holds this immuneACCESS table with in-frame rearrangements only. Some clones are missing; in checked studies, unresolved V genes explain under half, and the rest has no known cause. V, J and clone size reflect that table, while D and trimming were determined from the DNA. The table for this sample lists roughly 60,000 clones. The top ten clonotypes cover roughly 4% of the sample.

To note about this clone: What antigen it recognizes has not been identified.

The germline V gene (reference sequence) gives CDR1 as GTSNPN and CDR2 as SVGIG. The CDR3 numbers 15 residues from cysteine through phenylalanine. The retained sequence is limited to the CDR3, 45 bases, with the frame set at the first base. V sheds 0 bases and J sheds 0 bases, leaving 11 bases between their ends. The paper as a whole reports these results and caveats: Roughly uniform sequencing depth across donors was assumed in presence/absence analyses, although this assumption may not hold. A later analysis found that most CMV-associated TCR beta chains appeared HLA-restricted, with HLA associations seemingly driven largely by CMV exposure. Immune exposure information for the cohort was limited to CMV serostatus. In a later analysis, TCR association rates were found to vary across HLA loci, with the most associated TCRs seen for DRB1 alleles and the fewest for HLA-C alleles. According to a later genetic analysis, donors in an Asian-associated ancestry cluster had fewer N-insertions in productive TCRs than the roughly 660-donor mean. An association between a missense DCLRE1C variant and V-gene and J-gene trimming of TCR beta chains was found in a later genetic analysis and replicated in an independent cohort. Linkage disequilibrium might explain the correlated functional status among segregating V segments, but an unknown experimental factor could not be excluded. It was suggested by the authors that the approach could potentially be generalized to other disease states and immunological phenotypes. In both the original and validation cohorts, the classifier was reported to diagnose cytomegalovirus status with high specificity and sensitivity. In this cohort, only TCR beta chains were sequenced, and detectable features were limited by the absence of alpha or paired-chain data. Some IMGT-functional V segments, including TRBV6-2 and TRBV6-3, could not be told apart with the 87-base-pair reads, so those segments were excluded. Approximately 16 rarely observed V segments, including chromosome 9 orphons, were excluded from the earlier analysis of some 590 of the donors because counts were too low. A further reported finding was that TCR beta sequences accurately predicted the HLA-A and HLA-B alleles for most subjects in the first cohort. While some public TCRs were present in many individuals, most TCR sequences turned up only very rarely across donors. A few of the identified cytomegalovirus-associated TCR beta chains were confirmed in vitro to be specific for cytomegalovirus antigens. When HLA alleles, especially DR and DQ, strongly co-occurred, attributing TCR associations to individual alleles was difficult. An earlier analysis of roughly 570 of the donors showed that most TCR beta V segments appeared in productive rearrangements either about 90% or about 30% of the time, which broadly matched IMGT annotations. In a later analysis, HLA-associated TCR beta chains were found to be more clonally expanded and to have lower generation probabilities than equally common non-associated chains. At a false discovery rate of 0.05, a later analysis linked 15,000 to 20,000 TCR beta sequences to specific HLA alleles. A total of 150 to 200 TCR beta chains were listed by the study as associated with cytomegalovirus. Because HLA typing was missing for some donors at each locus, association tests included only the typed subset. A cluster of highly shared sequence variants was judged likely to represent a technical artifact of the sequencing pipeline. Several of the top co-occurrence clusters appeared to be linked to parvovirus B19, influenza, CMV and Epstein-Barr virus, according to a later analysis.

The rearranged chain carries TRBV30 and TRBJ1-1; the D gene assignment is ambiguous. The sample taken for sequencing was PBMCs. The TCR originated in a male donor in good health and CMV-seronegative. The DNA sequence is as follows: TGTGCCTGGAGTGTACTCGGCGGGATGAACACTGAAGCTTTCTTT. Its translation reads: CAWSVLGGMNTEAFF.